The 29 T cell receptor beta chains given below trace back to one sample, sequenced in a study of Ad26.COV2.S vaccination and SARS-CoV-2 variants. Described treatment: some 19 received Ad26.COV2.S at low or high dose, single or two shots; 5 received placebo; per-sample allocation not given. Sampling happened 63 days after the first vaccine or placebo injection. The assay was immunoSEQ multiplex PCR, and TCRdb's table has in-frame clones only and misses some. Among hundreds of thousands of clones, 92% were seen once, and the ten largest hold more than 1.5%. Specimen: peripheral blood, collected in a trial of Ad26.COV2.S vaccine versus placebo. All receptors derive from a person between 18 and 65 years old who received the Ad26.COV2.S COVID-19 vaccine or a placebo.

The chain carries TRBV5-4 and TRBJ2-7; 8 bases are shared with TRBD2. Germline lookup yields CDR1 SGHNT and CDR2 YYREEE (reference sequence). V gave up 6 bases and J gave up 3 bases; unmatched junction bases: 11. The CDR3 sequence is 15 residues long. CDR3 protein: CASTLGPGGFYEQYF. In nucleotides, the CDR3 is TGTGCCAGCACCCTCGGGCCGGGGGGGTTCTACGAGCAGTACTTC.

This chain uses TRBV5-5 with TRBJ2-1, with D perhaps TRBD2 (6 bases). The CDR3 is made up of 15 amino acids. Looked up from germline, CDR1 is SGHKS and CDR2 is YYEKEE (reference sequence). The ends were cut back, 0 bases at V and 4 bases at J, with 11 bases in the middle. The CDR3, as DNA: TGTGCCAGCAGCTTGGAGGGACTTTCTTACAATGAGCAGTTCTTC. It codes for CASSLEGLSYNEQFF.

Here the CDR3 DNA reads TGCGCCAGCAGCCACGCAGGACAGCCAGAAGAGACCCAGTACTTC. This codes for CASSHAGQPEETQYF. This sequence joins TRBV5-1 and TRBJ2-5, with a weak D call TRBD1 (6 bases). This CDR3 is 15 amino acids long. Trimming left V 4 bases short and J 3 bases short, with 16 bases between. Germline V gene sequence: CDR1 SGHRS, CDR2 YFSETQ.

This chain connects TRBV7-2 to TRBJ2-1, with TRBD1 identical over 8 bases. The germline gives CDR1 SGHTA, CDR2 FQGNSA. CDR3 length: 16 residues. V gave up 3 bases and J gave up 6 bases; unmatched junction bases: 10. The CDR3 sequence: CASSFRKDRVANEQFF. In DNA, the CDR3 is TGTGCCAGCAGCTTCCGGAAGGACAGGGTTGCCAATGAGCAGTTCTTC.

The chain uses TRBV19 and TRBJ2-1; D gene unclear. V lost 3 bases and J 5 bases, leaving 11 bases between the germline ends. This CDR3 is 14 amino acids long. CDR1 is LNHDA and CDR2 is SQIVND in the germline V gene (reference sequence). The CDR3 sequence is CASSISEAHNEQFF. The CDR3 nucleotides are TGTGCCAGTAGTATTAGTGAGGCGCACAATGAGCAGTTCTTC.

The V call is TRBV28, the J call TRBJ1-3; a weak D match, TRBD1 (5 bases). CDR3 size: 14 residues. Trimming stripped 3 bases from V and 6 bases from J, with 12 bases between. CDR1 and CDR2 from the germline V gene are MDHEN and SYDVKM. CDR3 DNA sequence: TGTGCCAGCAGTTTCCCAGGGTTCCTAAACACCATATATTTT. It codes for CASSFPGFLNTIYF.

A remark on this clone: The sample holds other DNA sequences that translate to the same CDR3. The chain uses TRBV27 and TRBJ2-7; D call uncertain. Looked up from germline, CDR1 is MNHEY and CDR2 is SMNVEV (reference sequence). This CDR3 is built from 13 residues. Between the trimmed V and J ends, which lost 3 bases and 0 bases, there was a span of 6 bases. CDR3 DNA: TGTGCCAGCAGTTTTAGTAGCTCCTACGAGCAGTACTTC. This encodes CASSFSSSYEQYF.

CDR3: CASRQGLREKLFF. The CDR3 DNA is TGTGCCAGCAGGCAGGGTCTTAGAGAAAAACTGTTTTTT. The J gene is TRBJ1-4, the V gene TRBV28; a possible D gene is TRBD1 (5 bases). The V end was cut by 6 bases, the J end by 8 bases, with 13 bases between. Per the germline V gene, CDR1 is MDHEN and CDR2 is SYDVKM. The CDR3 length is 13 residues.

The chain employs TRBV9 and TRBJ2-7; tentatively, D is TRBD2 (5 bases). There are 14 residues in the CDR3. Germline CDR1 reads SGDLS; CDR2 reads YYNGEE. The V end was cut by 4 bases, the J end by 2 bases, with 13 bases between. CDR3 DNA sequence: TGTGCCAGCAGCTCCGGGGTGGGCCCCTACGAGCAGTACTTC. Protein sequence: CASSSGVGPYEQYF.

The chain is built from TRBV7-2 and TRBJ1-1; D perhaps matches TRBD1 (6 bases). CDR3 length equals 14 residues. Germline CDR1 and CDR2: SGHTA and FQGNSA. V gave up 8 bases and J gave up 4 bases, with 17 bases separating them. CDR3 DNA: TGTGCCAGCGCACGAGGGGGTAGTAGCACTGAAGCTTTCTTT. It codes for CASARGGSSTEAFF.

V is TRBV6-5 and J is TRBJ2-2, with D possibly being TRBD1 or TRBD2 (5 bases each). Germline assignment: CDR1 MNHEY and CDR2 SVGAGI. The CDR3 contains 11 residues. V was pared by 4 bases and J by 8 bases, with 5 bases between. CDR3 DNA sequence: TGTGCCAGCAGTTGGGGGGGGGAGCTGTTTTTT. It specifies CASSWGGELFF.

This rearrangement joins TRBV5-4 to TRBJ1-2, with 9 bases matching TRBD1. This CDR3 spans 14 amino acids. The junction had 2 bases not matched to a gene; V was cut back by 4 bases and J by 1 base. CDR1 and CDR2 (germline): SGHNT, YYREEE (reference sequence). The CDR3 spells CASSLGQGNYGYTF. Written as DNA, the CDR3 is TGTGCCAGCAGCCTGGGACAGGGTAACTATGGCTACACCTTC.

The chain combines TRBV25-1 with TRBJ2-5; D gene uncertain. Germline lookup yields CDR1 MGHDK and CDR2 SYGVNS. V lost 1 base, J lost 4 bases, and 10 bases lay in between. This CDR3 is built from 14 residues. DNA for the CDR3: TGTGCCAGCAGTGAATTCCGCAGTCCAGAGACCCAGTACTTC. Translated, it gives CASSEFRSPETQYF.

To note about this clone: This sample includes further DNA sequences coding for the same CDR3. This chain joins TRBV14 and TRBJ1-1; D is uncertain. There are 12 residues in the CDR3. Germline loops: CDR1 SGHDN, CDR2 FVKESK. Trimming removed 1 base at V and 5 bases at J, with 5 bases between. CDR3 sequence: CASSQGLTEAFF. DNA for the CDR3: TGTGCCAGCAGCCAAGGACTTACTGAAGCTTTCTTT. The complete variable domain, with remaining parts taken from reference TRBV14 and TRBJ1-1, reads EAGVTQFPSHSVIEKGQTVTLRCDPISGHDNLYWYRRVMGKEIKFLLHFVKESKQDESGMPNNRFLAERTGGTYSTLKVQPAELEDSGVYFCASSQGLTEAFFGQGTRLTVV.

This clone was observed a few times. This chain uses TRBV7-9 with TRBJ1-1, with no clear D. This CDR3 contains 12 residues. V lost 1 base, J lost 10 bases, and 10 bases lay in between. Germline V gene lookup returns CDR1 SEHNR and CDR2 FQNEAQ (reference sequence). CDR3: CASSLEGLRAFF. DNA for the CDR3: TGTGCCAGCAGCTTAGAGGGTTTACGAGCTTTCTTT.

The genes are TRBV12-3 or TRBV12-4 and TRBJ1-2; D remains unclear. The V and J ends lost 5 bases and 4 bases respectively, with 11 bases between them. CDR3 length equals 13 residues. The CDR3 loop reads CASSPGGVYGYTF. The CDR3 DNA follows: TGTGCCAGCAGTCCAGGAGGAGTCTATGGCTACACCTTC.

V is TRBV12-3 or TRBV12-4 and J is TRBJ1-2; 10 positions agree with TRBD1. V shed 5 bases and J 10 bases; nucleotides not matched to a gene: 4. This CDR3 region has 12 residues. The CDR3 DNA reads TGTGCCAGCAGTCTCGGACAGGGGGACTACACCTTC. It specifies CASSLGQGDYTF.

This sequence joins TRBV7-8 and TRBJ2-1; 9 nucleotides line up with TRBD2. The CDR3 totals 16 residues. Unmatched junction bases numbered 10, after V lost 5 bases and J lost 5 bases. The V gene's germline CDR1 is SGHVS and CDR2 FQNEAQ. CDR3 DNA sequence: TGTGCCAGCAGCCCGTCGCGGGGGGGCCCTAACAATGAGCAGTTCTTC. Its translation: CASSPSRGGPNNEQFF.

V and J are TRBV9 and TRBJ2-5; 8 bases match TRBD2. The CDR3 spans 15 residues. Germline trimming cut 4 bases from V and 1 base from J; bases unmatched to any gene: 6. In germline, CDR1 is SGDLS, CDR2 YYNGEE. CDR3 residues: CASSPSGGSQETQYF. The CDR3 bases are TGTGCCAGCAGCCCCTCGGGGGGGTCCCAAGAGACCCAGTACTTC.

The rearrangement links TRBV21-1 to TRBJ1-2. TRBV21-1 is shown as a pseudogene. CDR3 length: 18 residues. The CDR3 DNA reads as TGTGCCAGCAGCCCCAAGAGGCGCCAAGGGGGGCGAAACTATGGCTACACCTTC. It specifies CASSPKRRQGGRNYGYTF.

The chain uses TRBV7-6 and TRBJ1-1; D is perhaps TRBD1 (6 bases). The CDR3 loop spans 14 amino acids. The V gene's germline CDR1 is SGHVS and CDR2 FNYEAQ. The ends were cut back, 4 bases at V and 4 bases at J, with 13 bases in the middle. DNA of the CDR3: TGTGCCAGCAGCTCTGCGGGGGCGCCCACTGAAGCTTTCTTT. Its translation is CASSSAGAPTEAFF.

V is TRBV7-8 and J is TRBJ1-4; 8 bases fit TRBD1. Germline V gives CDR1 SGHVS, CDR2 FQNEAQ. The CDR3 has 13 residues. After removal of 0 bases from V and 14 bases from J, the junction contained 5 bases not matched to a gene. The chain's CDR3 is CASSLAGTGLLFF. The CDR3 DNA sequence: TGTGCCAGCAGCTTAGCTGGGACAGGACTTCTGTTTTTT.

The J gene is TRBJ1-2, the V gene TRBV6-5; no reliable D call. CDR3 length equals 15 residues. The germline V gene has CDR1 MNHEY and CDR2 SVGAGI. Between the trimmed V and J ends, which lost 4 bases and 1 base, there was a span of 13 bases. CDR3 bases: TGTGCCAGCAGTTTTCAAGGAACTAATAACTATGGCTACACCTTC. Translation gives CASSFQGTNNYGYTF.

This chain links TRBV11-2 with TRBJ1-1, with D hard to call. Trimming removed 3 bases from V and 0 bases from J, with 8 bases in between. This CDR3 has 14 amino acids. CDR1 is SGHAT and CDR2 is FQNNGV in the germline V gene. The CDR3 DNA reads TGTGCCAGCAGCTTGCACAGTTTGAACACTGAAGCTTTCTTT. It codes for CASSLHSLNTEAFF.

The chain joins TRBV28 to TRBJ1-2, with TRBD1 matching 7 bases. Germline loops: CDR1 MDHEN, CDR2 SYDVKM. V shed 6 bases and J 0 bases; nucleotides not matched to a gene: 4. The CDR3 contains 14 residues. CDR3 residues: CASRRQGPNYGYTF. The CDR3 DNA sequence: TGTGCCAGCAGGCGACAGGGCCCTAACTATGGCTACACCTTC.

The chain couples TRBV13 to TRBJ2-3, with 15 bases that match TRBD2. The germline V gene encodes CDR1 PRHDT and CDR2 FYEKMQ (reference sequence). The CDR3 covers 19 residues. V trimming: 5 bases; J trimming: 1 base; junction bases outside the gene matches: 10. CDR3 region: CASSTGTSGGRVGTDTQYF. CDR3 nucleotides: TGTGCCAGCAGCACCGGGACTAGCGGGGGGCGGGTCGGCACAGATACGCAGTATTTT.

The CDR3 loop is CATGQNLSGNTIYF. CDR3 coding DNA: TGTGCCACCGGACAGAATCTCTCTGGAAACACCATATATTTT. J is TRBJ1-3 and V is TRBV28; D might be TRBD1 (6 bases). Trimming removed 10 bases from V and 0 bases from J, with 13 bases in between. CDR3 size: 14 residues. From germline, CDR1 is MDHEN and CDR2 SYDVKM.

The chain combines TRBV7-9 with TRBJ2-7; D is unclear. Germline lookup yields CDR1 SEHNR and CDR2 FQNEAQ (reference sequence). Trimming shortened V by 9 bases and J by 2 bases, and 11 bases separated the two germline ends. CDR3 length: 12 amino acids. The CDR3 loop is CASASSPYEQYF. The CDR3 DNA sequence: TGTGCCAGTGCCTCCTCTCCCTACGAGCAGTACTTC.

This chain links TRBV7-2 with TRBJ2-2; D unclear. The CDR3 contains 16 residues. The germline gives CDR1 SGHTA, CDR2 FQGNSA. Between the trimmed V and J ends, which lost 1 base and 5 bases, there was a span of 14 bases. CDR3 sequence: CASSLVPGKGTGELFF. The CDR3 DNA is TGTGCCAGCAGCTTAGTCCCGGGTAAAGGGACCGGGGAGCTGTTTTTT.